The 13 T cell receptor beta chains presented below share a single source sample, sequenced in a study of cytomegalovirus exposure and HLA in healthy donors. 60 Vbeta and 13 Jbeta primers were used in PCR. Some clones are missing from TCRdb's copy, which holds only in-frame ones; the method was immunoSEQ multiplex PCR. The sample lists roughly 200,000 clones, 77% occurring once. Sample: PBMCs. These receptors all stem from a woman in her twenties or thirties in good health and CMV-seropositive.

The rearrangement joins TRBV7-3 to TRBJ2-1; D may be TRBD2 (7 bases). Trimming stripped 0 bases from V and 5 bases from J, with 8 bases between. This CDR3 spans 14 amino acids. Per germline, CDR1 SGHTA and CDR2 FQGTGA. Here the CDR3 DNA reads TGTGCCAGCAGCTTAACAGGGGGGGACAATGAGCAGTTCTTC. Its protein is CASSLTGGDNEQFF.

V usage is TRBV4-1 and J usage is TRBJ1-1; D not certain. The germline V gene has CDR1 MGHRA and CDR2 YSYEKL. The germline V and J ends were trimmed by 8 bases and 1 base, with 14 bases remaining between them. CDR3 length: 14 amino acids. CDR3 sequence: CASPFPFRNTEAFF. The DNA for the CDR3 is TGCGCCAGCCCTTTCCCCTTCAGGAACACTGAAGCTTTCTTT.

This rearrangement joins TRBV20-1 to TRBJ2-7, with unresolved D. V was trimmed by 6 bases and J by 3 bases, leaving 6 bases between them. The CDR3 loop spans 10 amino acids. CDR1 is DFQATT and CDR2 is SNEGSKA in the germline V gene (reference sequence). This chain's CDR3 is CSALDYEQYF. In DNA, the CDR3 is TGCAGTGCGTTAGACTACGAGCAGTACTTC.

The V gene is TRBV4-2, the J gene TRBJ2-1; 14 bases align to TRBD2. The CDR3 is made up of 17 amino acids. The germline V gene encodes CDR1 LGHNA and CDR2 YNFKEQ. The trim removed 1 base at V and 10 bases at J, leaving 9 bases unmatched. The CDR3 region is CASSQAPGLAGVGEQFF. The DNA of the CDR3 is TGTGCCAGCAGCCAAGCTCCGGGACTAGCGGGAGTCGGGGAGCAGTTCTTC.

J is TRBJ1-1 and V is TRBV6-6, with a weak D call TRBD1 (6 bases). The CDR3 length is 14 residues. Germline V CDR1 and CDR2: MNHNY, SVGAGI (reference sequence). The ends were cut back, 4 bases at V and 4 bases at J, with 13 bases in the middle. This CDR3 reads CASSSPGAVTEAFF. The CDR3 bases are TGTGCCAGCAGTTCCCCAGGGGCTGTCACTGAAGCTTTCTTT.

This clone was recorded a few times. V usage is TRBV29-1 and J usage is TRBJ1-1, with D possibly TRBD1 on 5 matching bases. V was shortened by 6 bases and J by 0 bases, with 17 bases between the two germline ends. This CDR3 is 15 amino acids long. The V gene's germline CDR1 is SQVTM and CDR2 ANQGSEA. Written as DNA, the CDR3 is TGCAGCGTCAGTGGAGGGTGGGGGATGAACACTGAAGCTTTCTTT. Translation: CSVSGGWGMNTEAFF.

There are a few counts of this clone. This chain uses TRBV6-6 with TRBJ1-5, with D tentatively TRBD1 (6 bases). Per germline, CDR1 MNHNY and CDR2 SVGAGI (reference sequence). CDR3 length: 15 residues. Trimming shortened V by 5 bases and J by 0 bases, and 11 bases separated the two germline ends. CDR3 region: CASSPTGTSNQPQHF. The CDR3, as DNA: TGTGCCAGCAGTCCTACAGGGACTAGCAATCAGCCCCAGCATTTT.

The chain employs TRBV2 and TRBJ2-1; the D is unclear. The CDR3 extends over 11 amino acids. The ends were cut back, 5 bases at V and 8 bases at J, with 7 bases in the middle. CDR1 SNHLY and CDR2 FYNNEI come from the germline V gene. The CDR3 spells CASSSSDEQFF. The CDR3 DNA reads TGTGCCAGCAGTTCGAGCGATGAGCAGTTCTTC.

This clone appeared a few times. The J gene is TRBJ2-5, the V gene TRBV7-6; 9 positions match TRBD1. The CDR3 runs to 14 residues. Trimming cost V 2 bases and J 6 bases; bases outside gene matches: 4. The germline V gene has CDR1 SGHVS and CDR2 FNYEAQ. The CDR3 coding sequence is TGTGCCAGCAGCTTAACAGGGGGCCTAAAGACCCAGTACTTC. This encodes CASSLTGGLKTQYF.

CDR3 in amino acids: CASSSGLAGGGTDTQYF. The CDR3, as DNA: TGTGCCAGCAGTTCGGGACTAGCGGGAGGTGGCACAGATACGCAGTATTTT. V and J are TRBV27 and TRBJ2-3; TRBD2 matches at 15 bases. Germline trimming cut 4 bases from V and 1 base from J; bases unmatched to any gene: 3. Germline CDR1 and CDR2: MNHEY and SMNVEV (reference sequence). The CDR3 sequence is 17 residues long.

This CDR3 is CASSLSHLAGYTDTQYF. The CDR3 nucleotides read TGTGCCAGCAGCTTAAGTCACTTGGCAGGGTACACAGATACGCAGTATTTT. This rearrangement joins TRBV7-6 to TRBJ2-3; a possible D gene is TRBD1 (5 bases). Germline CDR1 and CDR2: SGHVS and FNYEAQ. Between the trimmed V and J ends, which lost 2 bases and 2 bases, there was a span of 17 bases. CDR3 size: 17 residues.

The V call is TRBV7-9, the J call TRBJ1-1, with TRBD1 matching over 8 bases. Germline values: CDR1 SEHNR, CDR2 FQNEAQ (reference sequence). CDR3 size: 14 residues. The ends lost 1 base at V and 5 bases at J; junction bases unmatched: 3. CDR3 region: CASSLETGVTEAFF. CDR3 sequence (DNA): TGTGCCAGCAGCTTAGAGACAGGGGTTACTGAAGCTTTCTTT.

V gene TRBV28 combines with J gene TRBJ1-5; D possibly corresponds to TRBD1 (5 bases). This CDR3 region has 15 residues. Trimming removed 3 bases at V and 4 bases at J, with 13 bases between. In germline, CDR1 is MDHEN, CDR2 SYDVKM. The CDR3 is CASSLVEDTNQPQHF. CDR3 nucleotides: TGTGCCAGCAGTTTGGTAGAGGACACGAATCAGCCCCAGCATTTT.